This TCR beta chain was captured by sequencing in a study of cytomegalovirus exposure and HLA in healthy donors (dated by TCRdb to about 2017). About the full investigation: In an earlier analysis of 587 of the donors, 276 Gb of sequence data and 90 million to 130 million unique TCR beta sequences from 150 million to 200 million T cells were reported. All discovery cohort repertoires had been generated on a single sequencing platform. HLA typing covered class I and class II loci at four-digit resolution. In the later analysis, no new phenotypic data were used to find candidate immune exposures; instead, reliance was placed on TCR beta sequences and their occurrence across donors. The aim of the study was to test whether cataloging public T cell receptors could identify signatures of past pathogen exposure. Four to six DR-DQ haplotypes were handled as single units for association and clustering, since linkage in the cohort was strong. An early release covering roughly 600 HLA-typed donors comprised approximately 290 gigabases of sequencing data and around 85 million unique TCR sequences. A later genetic analysis took genome-wide SNP genotypes for about 55% of the 666 donors and used that subset as a discovery cohort. In a later analysis, previously published TCR beta repertoires from 550 to 750 donors were re-analyzed and high-resolution HLA genotyping was added so that TCR occurrence patterns could be studied. The study used immunosequencing to profile the T cell repertoires of approximately 630 subjects and linked those repertoires to cytomegalovirus serostatus. To predict cytomegalovirus infection status, the study combined high-throughput TCR immunosequencing, statistical association of individual TCRs with disease status, and machine learning. Of the roughly 400 genotyped donors, about 84% fell in the genetic ancestry cluster associated with self-reported Caucasian donors. On average, roughly 250,000 unique TCR beta nucleotide sequences were sequenced per donor among a few hundred genotyped donors of the cohort, with about 19% of those sequences being non-productive. Donor age, sex, ethnicity and CMV serostatus were collected together with the repertoire data. Typing coverage differed by locus: A, B, C, DRB1 and DQB1 were typed in roughly 620-640 donors, DQA1 in about 500, DPA1 in roughly 590, and DPB1 in 450 to 490. An earlier analysis of more than 450 of the donors used high-throughput TCR beta sequencing to judge whether each TCR beta V gene segment behaved as functional or pseudogenic. Besides the first cohort of around 700 subjects, a separate validation cohort made up of over a hundred different subjects was used.

This clone was picked up a small number of times. There is no known antigen for this receptor. Base qualities are not recorded, but no much larger clone differs from it by a single base. Library creation used the immunoSEQ multiplex PCR assay. For the multiplex PCR, a mixture combining 60 forward primers for TCR Vbeta segments and 13 reverse primers for TCR Jbeta segments was used. The CDR3 region of rearranged TCR beta genes was amplified from genomic DNA by a multiplex PCR assay. On the Illumina HiSeq System, the amplified TCR beta libraries were sequenced as 87-base-pair reads. Turning to the authors' computational methods: In a later analysis, tens of millions of unique TCR beta chains were counted across the roughly 670 repertoires, and approximately 11 million of these chains were shared by at least two donors. Raw reads were error-corrected and collapsed into unique sequences by a nearest-neighbor algorithm in which closely related sequences were merged to remove PCR and sequencing errors. CDR3 sequences were aligned to IMGT reference sequences to assign V, D and J gene segments. For a sequence to be retained, a match of at least six nucleotides to both a V gene segment and a J gene segment was required. A rearrangement counted as productive if the CDR3 had no stop codons and remained in frame with V and J, and every other rearrangement counted as non-productive. Following IMGT convention, CDR3 was defined as the stretch from the second conserved V-encoded cysteine to the conserved J-encoded phenylalanine. The earlier analysis of about 500 of the donors excluded sequences that lacked an unambiguous match to a single V gene segment. In an earlier analysis of several hundred of the donors, a V segment was called functional when productive rearrangements were above 56.7%, and segregating when the standard deviation between donors exceeded 5%. A statistical classification framework was built for diagnosing cytomegalovirus status from the catalog of TCR beta chain sequences. V and J gene assignment, in a later analysis, came from comparing TCR nucleotide sequences with IMGT/GENE-DB human TR gene sequences. Using the TCRdist pipeline, a later analysis assigned CDR3 sequences along with most-parsimonious VDJ recombination scenarios. In a later analysis, each TCR beta chain was defined by its CDR3 amino acid sequence together with its V-gene family, and reads without a unique V-gene family were excluded. In a later analysis, some 600 highly shared, low-generation-probability nucleotide sequences were removed to address suspected cross-contamination and a sequencing artifact. A later analysis calculated a clonal expansion index for each public chain from normalized within-repertoire ranks of inferred template counts. A later analysis computed generation probabilities with a VDJ recombination model fitted to out-of-frame rearrangements, and checked the results against IGoR. A later analysis scored TCR-TCR, TCR-HLA and TCR-CMV co-occurrence with hypergeometric tests, applying a repertoire-size bias correction to TCR pairs. A later analysis estimated false discovery rates by permuting HLA or CMV assignments 20 times. A later analysis grouped co-occurring TCRs with DBSCAN, adding TCRdist sequence similarity when clustering within HLA-allele-positive subsets. Repertoires with fewer than 30,000 or more than 120,000 public chains were left out of co-occurrence clustering, as were about 5 repertoires with anomalous nucleotide sharing. Drawn from immuneACCESS, this table holds only the in-frame rearrangements with V and J called that TCRdb kept. Clones are partly lost; checked studies trace under half to an unresolved V gene and leave the rest unexplained. V, J and clone size derive from that table, while D and trimming were established from the DNA sequence. The sample table contains under 200,000 clones; only one count was recorded for 60% to 85% of them. Approximately 0.76% of the sample comes from the top ten.

In total, approximately 610 healthy bone marrow donors made up the cohort. At the time of sampling, every cohort member was nominally healthy, though immune exposures that went unrecorded were likely present. The donor was CMV seronegative and was included in the group of a few hundred seronegative cohort members. A peripheral blood sample was provided by each donor, and peripheral blood mononuclear cells were used for TCR beta sequencing. The Qiagen DNeasy Blood Extraction Kit was used to extract genomic DNA from the blood cell samples. General study outcomes and caveats: Because some donors lacked HLA typing at each locus, the association tests relied only on the typed subset. A later analysis found that most CMV-associated TCR beta chains appeared HLA-restricted, with HLA associations seemingly driven largely by CMV exposure. Because counts were too low, seventeen rarely observed V segments, including chromosome 9 orphons, were excluded from the earlier analysis of fewer than 650 of the donors. The 87-base-pair reads could not distinguish some IMGT-functional V segments, including TRBV6-2 and TRBV6-3, so those segments were excluded. A later analysis associated around 16,000 TCR beta sequences with specific HLA alleles at a false discovery rate of 0.05. V-gene and J-gene trimming of TCR beta chains was associated with a missense DCLRE1C variant in a later genetic analysis, and the association was replicated in an independent cohort. The classifier was reported to diagnose cytomegalovirus status with high specificity and sensitivity in both the original and validation cohorts. A further reported finding was that TCR beta sequences accurately predicted the HLA-A and HLA-B alleles for most subjects in the first cohort. Several of the top co-occurrence clusters appeared to be linked to parvovirus B19, influenza, CMV and Epstein-Barr virus, according to a later analysis. In the study, about 150 TCR beta chains were listed as associated with cytomegalovirus. Most TCR sequences were seen in very few donors, while some public TCRs were found in many individuals. For the cohort, immune exposure information was limited to CMV serostatus. In this cohort, only TCR beta chains were sequenced, and detectable features were limited by the absence of alpha or paired-chain data. In vitro tests confirmed that three of the cytomegalovirus-associated TCR beta chains recognize cytomegalovirus antigens. A later analysis found that TCR association rates varied across HLA loci, with DRB1 alleles showing the most associated TCRs and HLA-C alleles the fewest. According to a later genetic analysis, donors in an Asian-associated ancestry cluster had fewer N-insertions in productive TCRs than the approximately 650-donor mean. A cluster of highly shared sequence variants was judged likely to be a technical artifact of the sequencing pipeline. Linkage disequilibrium might explain the correlated functional status among segregating V segments, but an unknown experimental factor could not be ruled out. In a later analysis, HLA-associated TCR beta chains were found to be more clonally expanded and to have lower generation probabilities than equally common non-associated chains. Sequencing depth was assumed to be roughly uniform across donors in the presence/absence analyses, though that assumption may not hold. An earlier analysis of approximately 530 of the donors showed that most TCR beta V segments appeared in productive rearrangements either about 87% or about 30% of the time, which broadly matched IMGT annotations. When HLA alleles, especially DR and DQ, strongly co-occurred, attributing TCR associations to individual alleles was difficult. According to the authors, the approach could potentially be generalized to other disease states and immunological phenotypes.

Taken from cysteine to phenylalanine, the CDR3 has 14 residues. Here the CDR3 DNA is all that survives: 42 bases in frame from base 1. Looking up the germline V gene yields CDR1 MNHEY and CDR2 SVGAGI. Ends trimmed: V by 6 bases, J by 3 bases; bases unmatched to a gene: 8. The receptor was isolated from a female donor in good health and CMV-seronegative. The sample consisted of PBMCs. In this chain, TRBV6-5 is recombined with TRBJ2-7; TRBD1 aligns with 7 central bases. CDR3 loop: CASRRRTGDYEQYF. The DNA sequence is TGTGCCAGCAGGAGGAGGACAGGAGACTACGAGCAGTACTTC.